Presented here are 12 T cell receptor beta chains from one specimen sequenced in a study of CD8+ T cells in alopecia areata. RNA extraction was followed by reverse transcription into cDNA, which acted as the sequencing template. TCRdb's table, derived via immunoSEQ multiplex PCR, lists solely in-frame clones and lacks some. The sample has 140,000 to 150,000 clones; 54% are singletons. Treatment denoted: oral pan-JAK inhibitor, 5-10 mg twice daily. The specimen comprised CD8+ T cells sorted from blood, sampled at week 4, from a patient treated with tofacitinib. These TCRs come from a human donor with alopecia areata.

The chain carries TRBV6-5 and TRBJ1-1; a weak D match, TRBD1 (5 bases). V dropped 0 bases and J dropped 1 base, with 12 bases sitting between them. Germline V lookup: CDR1 MNHEY, CDR2 SVGAGI. The CDR3 has 16 residues. The CDR3 protein is CASSYSVGETNTEAFF. The CDR3 nucleotides read TGTGCCAGCAGTTACTCAGTAGGGGAAACGAACACTGAAGCTTTCTTT.

The J gene is TRBJ1-1, the V gene TRBV5-1; D is possibly TRBD1 (5 bases). The CDR3 covers 13 residues. Germline V CDR1 and CDR2: SGHRS, YFSETQ. Trimming left V 1 base short and J 3 bases short, with 7 bases between. The CDR3 region is CASSLSGDTEAFF. CDR3 DNA: TGCGCCAGCAGCTTGTCGGGGGACACTGAAGCTTTCTTT.

In its sample, this clone was seen a few times. This chain uses TRBV30 with TRBJ1-5; D remains ambiguous. Trimming left V 2 bases short and J 1 base short, with 12 bases between. This CDR3 has 15 residues. Germline V gene data show CDR1 as GTSNPN and CDR2 as SVGIG (reference sequence). The CDR3 coding sequence is TGTGCCTGGAGTTCTTTGGGGTTGAGCAATCAGCCCCAGCATTTT. Encoded protein: CAWSSLGLSNQPQHF.

The chain couples TRBV6-5 to TRBJ1-2; D not certain. The CDR3 is 12 residues long. Germline-derived CDR1 and CDR2 are MNHEY and SVGAGI. Trimming took 2 bases from V and 8 from J, leaving 9 bases between them. CDR3 in DNA: TGTGCCAGCAGTTACGGGAGTGAGGGCTACACCTTC. Its protein is CASSYGSEGYTF.

The rearrangement links TRBV13 to TRBJ1-2, with no clear D. Trimming removed 3 bases at V and 3 bases at J, with 11 bases between. Germline values: CDR1 PRHDT, CDR2 FYEKMQ (reference sequence). The CDR3 runs 14 residues. CDR3 sequence: CASSFGALYYGYTF. Written as DNA, the CDR3 is TGTGCCAGCAGCTTCGGAGCGCTTTACTATGGCTACACCTTC.

The V and J genes are TRBV7-9 and TRBJ1-2, with unresolved D. V lost 2 bases and J lost 10, with 14 bases in between. CDR3 size: 13 residues. Germline V CDR1 and CDR2: SEHNR, FQNEAQ (reference sequence). CDR3 DNA: TGTGCCAGCAGCTTACAGGAGACCCCATCCTACACCTTC. Protein product: CASSLQETPSYTF.

The rearrangement links TRBV14 to TRBJ2-7; 9 bases are a match to TRBD1. Germline CDR1 and CDR2: SGHDN and FVKESK. Trimming removed 4 bases from V and 3 bases from J; junction bases left unmatched: 10. The CDR3 is 16 amino acids. The CDR3, as DNA: TGTGCCAGCAGCCCGATGGGACAGGGTTCGGGCTACGAGCAGTACTTC. This encodes CASSPMGQGSGYEQYF.

The chain links TRBV27 to TRBJ2-7, with D unclear. Germline assignment: CDR1 MNHEY and CDR2 SMNVEV (reference sequence). Deletions cut 4 bases from V and 1 base from J, with 8 bases between. The CDR3 is 13 amino acids. CDR3 bases: TGTGCCAGCAGTTGGGGTATTTCCTACGAGCAGTACTTC. As protein: CASSWGISYEQYF.

The rearrangement links TRBV7-9 to TRBJ2-1; TRBD1 might be the D (5 bases). There are 14 residues in the CDR3. Germline assignment: CDR1 SEHNR and CDR2 FQNEAQ (reference sequence). The germline V and J ends were trimmed by 5 bases and 1 base, with 9 bases remaining between them. CDR3 sequence: CASSIRQSYNEQFF. The CDR3 region has the DNA TGTGCCAGCAGCATACGACAGTCCTACAATGAGCAGTTCTTC.

The chain couples TRBV11-2 to TRBJ1-1; D remains unclear. Germline V CDR1 and CDR2: SGHAT, FQNNGV. The CDR3 extends over 11 amino acids. V shed 3 bases and J shed 5 bases, with 4 bases lying between them. CDR3 nucleotides: TGTGCCAGCAGCTTTGGGACTGAAGCTTTCTTT. Amino acids: CASSFGTEAFF.

The genes are TRBV7-2 and TRBJ2-7; the D gene is possibly TRBD2 (6 bases). Germline CDR1 and CDR2: SGHTA and FQGNSA. There are 16 residues in the CDR3. V dropped 4 bases and J dropped 4 bases, with 20 bases sitting between them. CDR3: CASSSQGGTAAYEQYF. The DNA for the CDR3 is TGTGCCAGCAGCTCCCAAGGAGGGACGGCCGCATACGAGCAGTACTTC.

The rearrangement joins TRBV7-9 to TRBJ2-7, with D perhaps matching TRBD1 (5 bases). This CDR3 comprises 14 residues. Germline CDR1 SEHNR, CDR2 FQNEAQ (reference sequence). V shed 4 bases and J shed 0 bases, with 10 bases lying between them. The chain's CDR3 is CASSSKTASYEQYF. DNA of the CDR3: TGTGCCAGCAGCTCGAAGACAGCCTCCTACGAGCAGTACTTC.